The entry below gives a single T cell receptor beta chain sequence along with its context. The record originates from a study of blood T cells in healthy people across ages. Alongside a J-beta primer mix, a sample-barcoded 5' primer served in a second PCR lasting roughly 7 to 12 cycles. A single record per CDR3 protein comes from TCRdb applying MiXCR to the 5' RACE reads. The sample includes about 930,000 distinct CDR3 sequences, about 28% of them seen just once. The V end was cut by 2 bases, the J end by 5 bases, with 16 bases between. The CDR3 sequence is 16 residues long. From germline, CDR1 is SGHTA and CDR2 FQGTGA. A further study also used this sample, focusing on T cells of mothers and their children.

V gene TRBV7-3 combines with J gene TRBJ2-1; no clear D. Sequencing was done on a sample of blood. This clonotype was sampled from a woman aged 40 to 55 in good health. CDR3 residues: CASSLPGGWGNNEQFF. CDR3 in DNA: TGTGCCAGCAGCTTACCAGGCGGATGGGGAAACAATGAGCAGTTCTTC.